This is a list of T cell receptor beta chains from one sample in a study of cytomegalovirus exposure and HLA in healthy donors. Measured with immunoSEQ multiplex PCR; TCRdb has only the in-frame clones, and not every one. The data contain about 130,000 clones, around 77% of them singletons. Sequencing was done on a sample of PBMCs. Receptors were obtained from a man under 40 in good health and CMV-seronegative. The CDR3 runs from the conserved cysteine through the conserved F or W. The D gene is left open where the match is weak. Some rows mark clone size as missing; the rest say once, few, many or name a class of expanded clone.

cdr3_aa,cdr3_nt,v_call,j_call,d_call,clone_size
CSVDRQGGNTQYF,TGCAGCGTTGATAGACAGGGTGGAAATACGCAGTATTTT,TRBV29-1,TRBJ2-3,TRBD1,-
CATSRDPGSSTDTQYF,TGTGCCACCAGCAGAGATCCAGGGTCAAGCACAGATACGCAGTATTTT,TRBV15,TRBJ2-3,-,-
CASSQVGLGLAGGADTQYF,TGTGCCAGCAGCCAAGTAGGCCTGGGACTAGCGGGAGGGGCAGATACGCAGTATTTT,TRBV4-2,TRBJ2-3,TRBD2,-
CASSLDSGVGNGQFF,TGTGCCAGCAGCTTGGATAGCGGGGTGGGGAATGGGCAGTTCTTC,TRBV7-3,TRBJ2-1,TRBD2,-
CASSSLLGVDTQYF,TGTGCCAGCAGTTCCCTACTAGGCGTGGATACGCAGTATTTT,TRBV27,TRBJ2-3,-,-
CSVEDRVGQETQYF,TGCAGCGTTGAAGATCGGGTCGGCCAAGAGACCCAGTACTTC,TRBV29-1,TRBJ2-5,-,-
CASSVVASVNNEQFF,TGTGCCAGCAGCGTAGTAGCTAGCGTCAACAATGAGCAGTTCTTC,TRBV9,TRBJ2-1,-,-
CASSGTGTGREEQYF,TGCGCCAGCAGCGGGACCGGGACAGGGAGGGAGGAGCAGTACTTC,TRBV5-1,TRBJ2-7,TRBD1,-
CASSPSGTGGYEQYF,TGTGCCAGCAGCCCATCCGGGACAGGGGGCTACGAGCAGTACTTC,TRBV7-9,TRBJ2-7,TRBD1,-
CASSVLQVLSGQPQHF,TGTGCCAGCAGTGTCCTACAGGTACTATCGGGTCAGCCCCAGCATTTT,TRBV6-1,TRBJ1-5,-,-
CASSEGQGLETQYF,TGTGCCAGCAGCGAAGGACAGGGGCTAGAGACCCAGTACTTC,TRBV7-9,TRBJ2-5,TRBD1,-
CASSEGGEQYF,TGTGCCAGCAGTGAGGGAGGCGAGCAGTACTTC,TRBV6-1,TRBJ2-7,-,-
CATSSNRGRNYGYTF,TGTGCCACCAGCAGCAACAGGGGTCGTAACTATGGCTACACCTTC,TRBV15,TRBJ1-2,TRBD1,-
CASSQDVGTGGWNEQFF,TGCGCCAGCAGCCAAGATGTCGGGACAGGGGGTTGGAATGAGCAGTTCTTC,TRBV4-1,TRBJ2-1,TRBD1,few
CASSLTSGGYNEQFF,TGCGCCAGCAGCTTAACTAGCGGGGGCTACAATGAGCAGTTCTTC,TRBV5-1,TRBJ2-1,TRBD2,few
CASSPGQGRDTQYF,TGCGCCAGCAGCCCTGGACAGGGGAGGGATACGCAGTATTTT,TRBV5-1,TRBJ2-3,TRBD1,-
CASSEGTGDQDEQFF,TGTGCCAGCAGTGAAGGGACAGGGGATCAGGATGAGCAGTTCTTC,TRBV6-4,TRBJ2-1,TRBD1,-
CAWQSGIYEEQYF,TGTGCCTGGCAATCCGGGATCTACGAGGAGCAGTACTTC,TRBV30,TRBJ2-7,-,few
CASNLQREPPDTQYF,TGTGCCAGCAATCTCCAGCGGGAGCCCCCAGATACGCAGTATTTT,TRBV2,TRBJ2-3,TRBD2,once
CASSPRDRFYEQYF,TGTGCCAGCAGCCCCCGGGACAGATTCTACGAGCAGTACTTC,TRBV11-2,TRBJ2-7,TRBD1,few
CASSQDAGRYQPQHF,TGCGCCAGCAGCCAAGACGCAGGGCGATATCAGCCCCAGCATTTT,TRBV4-1,TRBJ1-5,-,-
CASSTGFGNQPQHF,TGTGCCAGCAGCACAGGGTTCGGCAATCAGCCCCAGCATTTT,TRBV25-1,TRBJ1-5,-,-
CASSWDRASGNTIYF,TGTGCCAGCTCATGGGACAGGGCCTCTGGAAACACCATATATTTT,TRBV18,TRBJ1-3,TRBD1,-
CASSPPRGRLYF,TGTGCCAGCAGTCCCCCCAGGGGAAGGCTGTACTTC,TRBV28,TRBJ2-7,-,-
CASSGQRSNQPQHF,TGTGCCAGCAGTGGACAACGCAGCAATCAGCCCCAGCATTTT,TRBV6-1,TRBJ1-5,-,-